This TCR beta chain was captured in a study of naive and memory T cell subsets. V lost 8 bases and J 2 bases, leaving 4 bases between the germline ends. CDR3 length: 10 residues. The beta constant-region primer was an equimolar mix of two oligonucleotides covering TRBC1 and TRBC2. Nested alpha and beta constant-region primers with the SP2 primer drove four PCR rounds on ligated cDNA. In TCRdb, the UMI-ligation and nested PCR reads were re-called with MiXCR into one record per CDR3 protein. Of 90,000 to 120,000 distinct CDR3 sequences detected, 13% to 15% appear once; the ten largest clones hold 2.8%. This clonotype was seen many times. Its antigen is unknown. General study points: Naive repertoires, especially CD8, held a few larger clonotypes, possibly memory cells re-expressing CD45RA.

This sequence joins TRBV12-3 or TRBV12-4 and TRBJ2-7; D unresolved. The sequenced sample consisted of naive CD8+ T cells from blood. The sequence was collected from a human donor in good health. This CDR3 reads CASGTYEQYF. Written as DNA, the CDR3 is TGTGCCAGCGGAACCTACGAGCAGTACTTC.